This T cell receptor (delta chain) was sequenced during a study of γδ T cells in repeated Plasmodium falciparum infection. The overall study: Samples were taken at baseline, before some infections, and 21 days after each.

There are a few counts of this clone. This is likely an artifact of a read error, given a far larger clone one base away. In the same sample, other DNA sequences code for this CDR3. TCRdb re-called the multiplex PCR reads via CATT. Counted here are around 89,000 delta-chain clones, about 1.5% occurring once; the ten biggest clones make up around 8.3%. The TCR was taken from a pool of human donors (malaria-infected and uninfected, not separated). Sequenced: gamma-delta T cells from blood.

The CDR3 nucleotides are TGTGCCTGTGACTCCATAGGGGTCGTTACTGGGGGATATACCGATAAACTCATCTTT. This encodes CACDSIGVVTGGYTDKLIF. The chain has TRDV2 and TRDJ1, with TRDD3 identical over 11 bases. TCRdb supplies no J gene; here it was assigned by aligning the nucleotide sequence to germline. J lost 2 bases, V lost 3 bases, and 16 bases had no gene match. CDR1 and CDR2 from the germline V gene are GEAIGNYY and EKD. The CDR3 has 19 residues.